The 18 T cell receptor beta chains below all came from one sample that was sequenced in a study of T-cell reconstitution after alpha-beta-depleted transplantation in children. Unique molecular identifiers were incorporated during preparation of the TCRbeta library. TCRdb called the PCR reads again in MiXCR, with one record for every CDR3 protein. The repertoire has just under 550,000 distinct CDR3 sequences, 15% to 20% of them found once; the top ten carry 3.3%. The sequencing here drew on PBMCs from the stem cell graft donor, taken from the stem cell graft. The receptors here all came from a human donor who donated a stem cell graft to a child with acute lymphoblastic leukemia.

This chain uses TRBV5-5 with TRBJ1-2; 11 positions match TRBD1. The V and J ends lost 2 bases and 0 bases, in that order; junction bases with no gene match: 3. Per the germline V gene, CDR1 is SGHKS and CDR2 is YYEKEE (reference sequence). The CDR3 is 16 residues long. The chain's CDR3 is CASSFPGQGANYGYTF. CDR3 nucleotides: TGTGCCAGCAGCTTCCCGGGACAGGGGGCTAACTATGGCTACACCTTC.

The rearrangement uses TRBV29-1 and TRBJ2-7; 8 positions match TRBD2. This CDR3 has 15 amino acids. With 1 base clipped from V and 0 bases from J, the junction kept 5 bases outside the gene matches. Germline V gene data show CDR1 as SQVTM and CDR2 as ANQGSEA. The CDR3 protein is CSVEGSTSDSYEQYF. In DNA, the CDR3 is TGCAGCGTTGAAGGTTCGACTAGCGACTCCTACGAGCAGTACTTC.

This clonotype came up a few times. The V call is TRBV12-3 or TRBV12-4, the J call TRBJ2-1; 12 bases are a match to TRBD2. Germline trimming cut 0 bases from V and 9 bases from J; bases unmatched to any gene: 12. There are 18 residues in the CDR3. The CDR3 region is CASSLAGLTSGRRREQFF. The CDR3 DNA reads as TGTGCCAGCAGTTTAGCGGGGCTGACTAGCGGGAGAAGGCGTGAGCAGTTCTTC.

In nucleotides, the CDR3 is TGTGCCAGCAGATCGACAGGGCCGTCTGAAGCTTTCTTT. Its protein product is CASRSTGPSEAFF. The genes are TRBV6-6 and TRBJ1-1, with 7 bases identical to TRBD1. The J segment lost 6 bases and the V segment lost 6 bases, leaving 7 bases of the junction unmatched. The V gene's germline CDR1 is MNHNY and CDR2 SVGAGI (reference sequence). The CDR3 contains 13 residues.

The table lists this clonotype with many counts. CDR3 region: CASSLRAYNEQFF. The CDR3, as DNA: TGTGCCAGCAGTTTAAGGGCCTACAATGAGCAGTTCTTC. The chain combines TRBV19 with TRBJ2-1; D is unclear. V shed 9 bases and J shed 2 bases, with 11 bases lying between them. CDR1 is LNHDA, CDR2 SQIVND, per germline (reference sequence). This CDR3 spans 13 amino acids.

This clonotype was observed a handful of times. The chain has TRBV11-2 and TRBJ2-5; 8 positions agree with TRBD2. Germline trimming cut 6 bases from V and 5 bases from J; bases unmatched to any gene: 11. Germline-derived CDR1 and CDR2 are SGHAT and FQNNGV. The CDR3 is 15 residues long. CDR3 sequence: CASSLLPGLDETQYF. As DNA, the CDR3 is TGTGCCAGCAGTTTGCTACCGGGACTAGACGAGACCCAGTACTTC. The full variable domain, in which reference TRBV11-2 and TRBJ2-5 provide the parts outside the CDR3, is EAGVAQSPRYKIIEKRQSVAFWCNPISGHATLYWYQQILGQGPKLLIQFQNNGVVDDSQLPKDRFSAERLKGVDSTLKIQPAKLEDSAVYLCASSLLPGLDETQYFGPGTRLLVL.

The chain recombines TRBV18 with TRBJ1-2, with 9 bases fitting TRBD1. With V trimmed by 3 bases and J by 4 bases, 6 bases remained unmatched. The CDR3 sequence is 15 residues long. The germline gives CDR1 KGHSH, CDR2 LQKENI. The CDR3 DNA sequence: TGTGCCAGCTCACCCCTGACAGGGGGGGTCTATGGCTACACCTTC. Protein product: CASSPLTGGVYGYTF.

The table lists this clonotype with a few counts. For the CDR3, the DNA is TGCAGCCCCGGACCGGATACGCAGTATTTT. Translating gives CSPGPDTQYF. The J gene is TRBJ2-3, the V gene TRBV20-1, with D hard to call. Germline CDR1 reads DFQATT; CDR2 reads SNEGSKA (reference sequence). CDR3 length: 10 amino acids.

This chain uses TRBV2 with TRBJ2-1, with 8 bases identical to TRBD1. Trimming took 6 bases from V and 6 from J; bases not matched to a gene: 7. The germline V gene encodes CDR1 SNHLY and CDR2 FYNNEI. The length of the CDR3 is 14 residues. The CDR3 loop reads CASSPGQVSNEQFF. CDR3 DNA sequence: TGTGCCAGCAGCCCGGGACAGGTCTCCAATGAGCAGTTCTTC. The full variable domain, with the rest looked up from reference TRBV2 and TRBJ2-1, is EPEVTQTPSHQVTQMGQEVILRCVPISNHLYFYWYRQILGQKVEFLVSFYNNEISEKSEIFDDQFSVERPDGSNFTLKIRSTKLEDSAMYFCASSPGQVSNEQFFGPGTRLTVL.

This clonotype has only a few counts. This chain connects TRBV12-3 or TRBV12-4 to TRBJ2-1, with TRBD1 identical over 7 bases. CDR3 length: 14 residues. With V trimmed by 4 bases and J by 7 bases, 7 bases remained unmatched. The CDR3 spells CASSYPDRENEQFF. In DNA form, the CDR3 reads TGTGCCAGCAGTTACCCTGACAGGGAGAATGAGCAGTTCTTC.

The rearrangement joins TRBV30 to TRBJ1-1; D possibly corresponds to TRBD1 (5 bases). This CDR3 has 14 amino acids. V lost 0 bases and J 1 base, leaving 9 bases between the germline ends. The V gene's germline CDR1 is GTSNPN and CDR2 SVGIG (reference sequence). The DNA for the CDR3 is TGTGCCTGGAGTGTGGGACCGAAGAACACTGAAGCTTTCTTT. This translates into CAWSVGPKNTEAFF.

J is TRBJ1-1 and V is TRBV29-1; no clear D gene. This CDR3 spans 12 amino acids. Trimming stripped 3 bases from V and 4 bases from J, with 9 bases between. Per the germline V gene, CDR1 is SQVTM and CDR2 is ANQGSEA. The CDR3 protein is CSVDTGPTEAFF. As DNA, the CDR3 is TGCAGCGTTGATACTGGTCCCACTGAAGCTTTCTTT.

This clonotype was observed a handful of times. The chain is built from TRBV2 and TRBJ2-7; D not resolved. The germline V and J ends were trimmed by 10 bases and 2 bases, with 9 bases remaining between them. The germline CDR1 and CDR2 sequences are SNHLY and FYNNEI. The CDR3 sequence is 11 residues long. The CDR3 DNA reads TGTGCCACCAGCGAGACCTACGAGCAGTACTTC. Amino acid sequence: CATSETYEQYF.

This clonotype appeared a few times. This rearrangement joins TRBV28 to TRBJ1-5; 10 nucleotides align to TRBD1. The germline V gene encodes CDR1 MDHEN and CDR2 SYDVKM. The J segment lost 3 bases and the V segment lost 5 bases, leaving 13 bases of the junction unmatched. This CDR3 spans 18 amino acids. The CDR3 DNA is TGTGCCAGCAGTAGCCCCGGGACAGGGGTCGTTGCCAATCAGCCCCAGCATTTT. It yields the protein CASSSPGTGVVANQPQHF. Using reference TRBV28 and TRBJ1-5 for the parts outside the CDR3, the full variable domain is DVKVTQSSRYLVKRTGEKVFLECVQDMDHENMFWYRQDPGLGLRLIYFSYDVKMKEKGDIPEGYSVSREKKERFSLILESASTNQTSMYLCASSSPGTGVVANQPQHFGDGTRLSIL.

V and J are TRBV16 and TRBJ2-3; TRBD1 aligns across 7 bases. Germline V lookup: CDR1 KGHSY, CDR2 FQNENV. Trimming cost V 10 bases and J 7 bases; bases outside gene matches: 11. The CDR3 is 13 residues long. The chain's CDR3 is CATSGQPLYTQYF. CDR3 bases: TGTGCCACGTCGGGACAGCCCTTGTATACGCAGTATTTT. Supplemented by reference TRBV16 and TRBJ2-3, the full variable domain reads GEEVAQTPKHLVRGEGQKAKLYCAPIKGHSYVFWYQQVLKNEFKFLISFQNENVFDETGMPKERFSAKCLPNSPCSLEIQATKLEDSAVYFCATSGQPLYTQYFGPGTRLTVL.

This clonotype was picked up a small number of times. Mismatch with germline at one junction end may stem from a read error. The chain combines TRBV20-1 with TRBJ2-1; D gene unclear. CDR3 length: 17 amino acids. The germline V gene has CDR1 DFQATT and CDR2 SNEGSKA (reference sequence). CDR3 amino acids: CCARLILTGRRNNEQFF. The CDR3, as DNA: TGCTGTGCTAGACTGATACTGACTGGGCGCCGGAACAATGAGCAGTTCTTC.

This clonotype was recorded a few times. The V and J genes are TRBV15 and TRBJ1-6, with a possible D match to TRBD1 (6 bases). The length of the CDR3 is 13 residues. Trimming pared 5 bases from V and 10 bases from J, leaving 12 bases between. Germline-derived CDR1 and CDR2 are LNHNV and YYDKDF (reference sequence). The DNA of the CDR3 is TGTGCCACCAGCCAACACAGGGACTCACCCCTCCACTTT. Encoded protein: CATSQHRDSPLHF. Looking up the rest from reference TRBV15 and TRBJ1-6 gives the full variable domain: DAMVIQNPRYQVTQFGKPVTLSCSQTLNHNVMYWYQQKSSQAPKLLFHYYDKDFNNEADTPDNFQSRRPNTSFCFLDIRSPGLGDTAMYLCATSQHRDSPLHFGNGTRLTVT.

V usage is TRBV14 and J usage is TRBJ2-7; no firm D call. Germline V CDR1 and CDR2: SGHDN, FVKESK. The CDR3 loop spans 13 amino acids. The V and J ends lost 5 bases and 3 bases respectively, with 11 bases between them. The CDR3 DNA is TGTGCCAGCAGCTCGCTTATCCTCTACGAGCAGTACTTC. Protein product: CASSSLILYEQYF.